The T cell receptor beta chain under discussion was sequenced for a study of cytomegalovirus exposure and HLA in healthy donors. Study context: The same platform was used for the 100 to 150 validation repertoires and the 600 to 850 first-cohort repertoires, a later analysis reported.

Assay: immunoSEQ multiplex PCR; the TCRdb copy retains only in-frame clones and omits some. This sample yields tens of thousands of clones, of which approximately 96% are seen a single time; roughly 0.82% belongs to the top ten. Study-level points and caveats: Published work reported that the classifier diagnosed cytomegalovirus status with high specificity and sensitivity. Most TCR sequences were seen very rarely across donors, but some public TCRs occurred in many. A list of roughly 160 TCR beta chains associated with cytomegalovirus was given.

This CDR3 has 16 residues. Germline lookup yields CDR1 SGHAT and CDR2 FQNNGV. V was pared by 1 base and J by 10 bases, with 10 bases of the junction left unmatched. To note about this clone: Its antigen remains unknown.

This clonotype was sampled from a man aged 18 to 30 in good health and CMV-seronegative. Material: PBMCs. This rearrangement joins TRBV11-2 to TRBJ2-1; 10 bases agree with TRBD2. The CDR3 protein is CASSLAGLAGVYEQFF. Written as DNA, the CDR3 is TGTGCCAGCAGCTTAGCTGGCCTAGCGGGAGTTTACGAGCAGTTCTTC.